In this sample, the clone carrying this T cell receptor beta chain turned up many times. The data are from a study of blood T cells in healthy people across ages. Germline-derived CDR1 and CDR2 are SGHTA and FQGNSA. The V end lost 3 bases, the J end lost 4 bases, and 15 bases lay between the germline ends. The CDR3 runs to 15 residues. Combining a sample-barcoded 5' primer with a J-beta primer mix, a second PCR ran for about 6 to 11 cycles. TCRdb called the 5' RACE reads again in MiXCR, with one record for every CDR3 protein. The table lists approximately 580,000 distinct CDR3 sequences, 20% to 30% of them singletons, with 8.7% in the top ten. These data were also reused for a study on T cells of mothers and their children.

The sample taken for sequencing was blood. This TCR was sampled from a boy aged 5-17 years in good health. The V call is TRBV7-2, the J call TRBJ2-5; TRBD2 might be the D (7 bases). This chain's CDR3 is CASSLGGPTRETQYF. The CDR3 DNA follows: TGTGCCAGCAGCTTGGGGGGGCCCACCCGAGAGACCCAGTACTTC.